The 19 T cell receptor beta chains below all came from one sample that was sequenced in a study of CD8 T cell repertoires and HIV-1 epitope variants. Clones were read by immunoSEQ multiplex PCR, and TCRdb kept only the in-frame ones, dropping some. The table has tens of thousands of clones, 60% to 80% seen once. The sequenced material came from uncultured baseline CD8+ T cells from peripheral blood mononuclear cells (PBMCs). The receptor set was obtained from a male donor with HIV.

This sequence joins TRBV30 and TRBJ1-4, with D perhaps matching TRBD1 (6 bases). Germline-derived CDR1 and CDR2 are GTSNPN and SVGIG (reference sequence). V dropped 3 bases and J dropped 8 bases, with 16 bases sitting between them. The CDR3 is 14 residues long. The CDR3 DNA reads as TGTGCCTGGAGCCCCGGGACATTTGGGGAAAAACTGTTTTTT. Amino acid sequence: CAWSPGTFGEKLFF.

There are a few counts of this clone. The rearrangement links TRBV5-1 to TRBJ2-1; no firm D call. Germline CDR1 and CDR2: SGHRS and YFSETQ. The CDR3 covers 12 residues. Trimming removed 3 bases at V and 6 bases at J, with 7 bases between. CDR3 region: CASSSPGNEQFF. The DNA of the CDR3 is TGCGCCAGCAGCTCCCCGGGCAATGAGCAGTTCTTC. Supplemented by reference TRBV5-1 and TRBJ2-1, the full variable domain reads KAGVTQTPRYLIKTRGQQVTLSCSPISGHRSVSWYQQTPGQGLQFLFEYFSETQRNKGNFPGRFSGRQFSNSRSEMNVSTLELGDSALYLCASSSPGNEQFFGPGTRLTVL.

This chain links TRBV28 with TRBJ2-7, with 11 nucleotides matching TRBD1. This CDR3 is 15 amino acids long. With V trimmed by 5 bases and J by 2 bases, 5 bases remained unmatched. CDR1 and CDR2 from the germline V gene are MDHEN and SYDVKM. The CDR3 spells CASSPWTGGTYEQYF. The CDR3 DNA is TGTGCCAGCAGTCCCTGGACAGGGGGCACCTACGAGCAGTACTTC.

The chain carries TRBV27 and TRBJ1-1; 7 bases agree with TRBD1. The CDR3 is 17 residues long. Germline V gene data show CDR1 as MNHEY and CDR2 as SMNVEV (reference sequence). With V trimmed by 4 bases and J by 5 bases, 16 bases remained unmatched. DNA for the CDR3: TGTGCCAGCAGTTCCCCCTTTAGACAGGGAAGGCCAACTGAAGCTTTCTTT. Amino acids: CASSSPFRQGRPTEAFF.

V gene TRBV25-1 combines with J gene TRBJ1-6, with D possibly TRBD1 on 6 matching bases. V was cut by 2 bases and J by 6 bases, with 11 bases left in between. Germline V gene data show CDR1 as MGHDK and CDR2 as SYGVNS. The CDR3 sequence is 15 residues long. The CDR3 nucleotides read TGTGCCAGCAGTGAAATGGGGGCTCGTAATTCACCCCTCCACTTT. It yields the protein CASSEMGARNSPLHF.

A few counts support this clone. The chain employs TRBV10-3 and TRBJ2-3; D tentatively fits TRBD1 or TRBD2 (7 bases each). Germline V gene lookup returns CDR1 ENHRY and CDR2 SYGVKD. The CDR3 contains 14 residues. The DNA of the CDR3 is TGTGCACTTGCGGGGGACAGTGTCACAGATACGCAGTATTTT. Residues: CALAGDSVTDTQYF.

V gene TRBV5-6 combines with J gene TRBJ1-2; 8 nucleotides agree with TRBD1. Trimming took 0 bases from V and 8 from J; bases not matched to a gene: 6. Germline CDR1 reads SGHDT; CDR2 reads YYEEEE. CDR3 size: 14 residues. This chain's CDR3 is CASSLAQGARGYTF. In nucleotides, the CDR3 is TGTGCCAGCAGCTTGGCGCAGGGGGCCCGGGGCTACACCTTC.

The V gene is TRBV10-1, the J gene TRBJ2-2, with TRBD2 as a possible D gene (5 bases). V was shortened by 8 bases and J by 6 bases, with 16 bases between the two germline ends. Germline assignment: CDR1 WNHNN and CDR2 SYGVQD (reference sequence). The CDR3 has 14 amino acids. In DNA form, the CDR3 reads TGCGCCAGCTCCTGGCAGAGGGAAGCCGGGGAGCTGTTTTTT. Protein sequence: CASSWQREAGELFF.

The chain uses TRBV19 and TRBJ2-5; 7 bases are shared with TRBD1. Gene TRBJ2-7 matches the end of the DNA better, so the J call may be wrong. CDR3 length: 15 residues. Germline V gene sequence: CDR1 LNHDA, CDR2 SQIVND (reference sequence). The CDR3 nucleotides read TGTGCCAGTAGGGGGAACCGGGACAGCCTTTACGAGCAGTACTTC. Encoded protein: CASRGNRDSLYEQYF.

The chain is built from TRBV28 and TRBJ1-2; 12 bases are a match to TRBD1. The CDR3 totals 16 residues. Germline CDR1 MDHEN, CDR2 SYDVKM. With V trimmed by 10 bases and J by 3 bases, 12 bases remained unmatched. CDR3 residues: CAIHSTGTGGDYGYTF. The CDR3 nucleotides read TGTGCCATCCATTCGACCGGGACAGGGGGCGACTATGGCTACACCTTC.

The rearrangement joins TRBV30 to TRBJ1-1, with 11 bases matching TRBD1. Germline V lookup: CDR1 GTSNPN, CDR2 SVGIG (reference sequence). There are 14 residues in the CDR3. V was pared by 4 bases and J by 4 bases, with 5 bases of the junction left unmatched. DNA of the CDR3: TGTGCCTGGACGGACAGGGGGCGAATCACTGAAGCTTTCTTT. Translation gives CAWTDRGRITEAFF.

This clone was counted only a few times. Germline and junction disagree at one end, which may indicate a read error. V usage is TRBV6-5 and J usage is TRBJ2-5; TRBD1 aligns across 7 bases. The CDR3 length is 12 residues. Germline V CDR1 and CDR2: MNHEY, SVGAGI. The CDR3 region has the DNA TGTGCCAGCAGTTCCCTCGACAGGGTACTCAACTTC. This codes for CASSSLDRVLNF.

The CDR3 spells CAWSHDSSGYNEQFF. CDR3 DNA sequence: TGTGCCTGGTCACATGATTCTAGCGGGTACAATGAGCAGTTCTTC. The chain joins TRBV30 to TRBJ2-1; 8 bases fit TRBD2. Germline V gene sequence: CDR1 GTSNPN, CDR2 SVGIG (reference sequence). Trimming took 5 bases from V and 4 from J; bases not matched to a gene: 10. The CDR3 loop spans 15 amino acids.

The J gene is TRBJ2-7, the V gene TRBV5-6; 7 nucleotides match TRBD2. J was trimmed by 3 bases and V by 2 bases; bases with no gene match: 8. The CDR3 runs to 15 residues. Germline CDR1 is SGHDT and CDR2 is YYEEEE. Here the CDR3 DNA reads TGTGCCAGCAGCTTAGGAGGCGGGAGCGGCTACGAGCAGTACTTC. Residues: CASSLGGGSGYEQYF. Full variable domain (rest looked up from reference TRBV5-6 and TRBJ2-7): DAGVTQSPTHLIKTRGQQVTLRCSPKSGHDTVSWYQQALGQGPQFIFQYYEEEERQRGNFPDRFSGHQFPNYSSELNVNALLLGDSALYLCASSLGGGSGYEQYFGPGTRLTVT.

This sequence joins TRBV4-3 and TRBJ2-1; maybe TRBD1 (5 bases). Per germline, CDR1 LGHNA and CDR2 YSLEER. Trimming stripped 0 bases from V and 4 bases from J, with 10 bases between. The CDR3 has 15 amino acids. CDR3 amino acids: CASSQDRSGYNEQFF. The CDR3, as DNA: TGCGCCAGCAGCCAAGATAGATCAGGGTACAATGAGCAGTTCTTC.

This clone is classed as medium-sized. The rearrangement links TRBV7-2 to TRBJ2-7; TRBD1 is a possible D gene (5 bases). The CDR3 is 15 amino acids. V was shortened by 1 base and J by 0 bases, with 10 bases between the two germline ends. Germline V gene data show CDR1 as SGHTA and CDR2 as FQGNSA. CDR3 protein: CASSLGTLSSYEQYF. CDR3 nucleotides: TGTGCCAGCAGCTTAGGGACATTGAGCTCCTACGAGCAGTACTTC.

This chain joins TRBV7-9 and TRBJ2-1, with 10 nucleotides matching TRBD2. The V and J ends lost 3 bases and 8 bases, in that order; junction bases with no gene match: 13. Germline V gene data show CDR1 as SEHNR and CDR2 as FQNEAQ (reference sequence). The CDR3 is 17 amino acids. The DNA of the CDR3 is TGTGCCAGCAGCTTCGCCGGACTAGCGGTTTCCTCGGATGAGCAGTTCTTC. This translates into CASSFAGLAVSSDEQFF.

The DNA of the CDR3 is TGCAGCGTTGGTGGGGCCAACGTCCTGACTTTC. Encoded protein: CSVGGANVLTF. The chain joins TRBV29-1 to TRBJ2-6; D gene unclear. V lost 4 bases and J lost 3, with 1 base in between. Germline CDR1 is SQVTM and CDR2 is ANQGSEA. This CDR3 comprises 11 residues.

The V call is TRBV28, the J call TRBJ2-3; D is uncertain. Trimming pared 6 bases from V and 0 bases from J, leaving 7 bases between. This CDR3 has 13 residues. Germline CDR1 is MDHEN and CDR2 is SYDVKM. The DNA for the CDR3 is TGTGCCAGCAGCGGCGGTAGCACAGATACGCAGTATTTT. Encoded protein: CASSGGSTDTQYF.